The entry below gives a single T cell receptor (beta chain) sequence along with its context. The target antigen is unknown. Some clones are missing from TCRdb's copy, which holds only in-frame ones; the method was immunoSEQ multiplex PCR. This sample carries 95,000 to 100,000 clones, 75% to 95% of them seen once, and the ten largest clones take 1.3%. The data stem from a study of T cell responses to AZD1222 COVID-19 vaccine. Study-level points and caveats: Across the whole spike, CD4 TCRs peaked at regions 160-218 and 743-854. Just a handful of AZD1222 recipients were seropositive at baseline. White British people made up most donors, females outnumbered males, and clonal diversity was possibly underestimated.

The CDR3 has 13 residues. Germline V gene lookup returns CDR1 SGHTA and CDR2 FQGNSA. V dropped 1 base and J dropped 4 bases, with 7 bases sitting between them. The rearrangement uses TRBV7-2 and TRBJ2-5; D might be TRBD2 (6 bases). Sequencing used peripheral blood, obtained on day 0 of AZD1222 vaccination. The source of this sequence is an adult in good health. The CDR3 nucleotides read TGTGCCAGCAGCTTAGTCGGGGGAGAGACCCAGTACTTC. This sequence encodes CASSLVGGETQYF.